This T cell receptor (beta chain) was sequenced for a study of T-cell reconstitution after alpha-beta-depleted transplantation in children. Study results and caveats: Reportedly, roughly two months post-transplant, alpha-beta T cells arose from several hundred expanded graft clones. Fresh T-cell production supplied most of the T-cell counts and diversity seen one year after transplant. Certain patients had high TCRbeta diversity at day 60, and it came from recipient T cells and thymic progenitors that survived.

The TCRbeta library incorporated unique molecular identifiers. TCRdb used MiXCR to reprocess the PCR reads, holding one entry per CDR3 protein. The sample has under 100,000 distinct CDR3 sequences; around 15% are singletons. V shed 6 bases and J 4 bases; nucleotides not matched to a gene: 21. The CDR3 sequence is 19 residues long. Germline V CDR1 and CDR2: SGHAT, FQNNGV. Turning to this clonotype: Its target is unknown.

This chain links TRBV11-2 with TRBJ2-1; 7 bases fit TRBD2. The source material was PBMCs, mostly from graft donor cells, sampled 180 days after TCRalphabeta/CD19-depleted stem cell transplant. The TCR comes from a male patient between 2 and 10 years old who had a stem cell transplant for acute lymphoblastic leukemia, so the T cells may come from the graft donor. CDR3 protein: CASSEGDRLAAPKYNEQFF. As DNA, the CDR3 is TGTGCCAGCAGTGAAGGGGATCGGCTAGCGGCCCCAAAATACAATGAGCAGTTCTTC.